The 23 T cell receptor beta chains reported below all come from one sample, sequenced in a study of T-cell memory formation after mild COVID-19. Each CDR3 protein is one row after TCRdb ran MiXCR on the 5' RACE reads. The repertoire holds around 390,000 distinct CDR3 sequences, approximately 16% seen once, with roughly 21% in the top ten. The sample was PBMCs or a T cell subset sorted from them (not recorded which). These receptors all come from a man between 18 and 29 years old who had mild COVID-19 (a few samples of this study predate the infection). Cell type and time point are not known.

In this sample, this clonotype turned up a few times. V gene TRBV15 combines with J gene TRBJ2-7; 11 nucleotides agree with TRBD2. With 2 bases clipped from V and 2 bases from J, the junction kept 5 bases outside the gene matches. CDR3 size: 16 residues. The V gene's germline CDR1 is LNHNV and CDR2 YYDKDF (reference sequence). The CDR3 DNA reads as TGTGCCACCAGCAGATCCCCGACTAGCGGGGCCTACGAGCAGTACTTC. Translation: CATSRSPTSGAYEQYF.

Only a few counts were recorded for this clonotype. The chain has TRBV3-1 and TRBJ1-5; D remains unclear. Trimming pared 3 bases from V and 0 bases from J, leaving 9 bases between. The CDR3 extends over 15 amino acids. Germline V CDR1 and CDR2: LGHDT, YNNKEL (reference sequence). CDR3 sequence: CASSQMAGSNQPQHF. The CDR3 DNA sequence: TGTGCCAGCAGCCAGATGGCAGGTAGCAATCAGCCCCAGCATTTT.

This clonotype appeared a few times. The chain recombines TRBV30 with TRBJ2-1, with TRBD1 as a possible D gene (6 bases). CDR1 is GTSNPN and CDR2 is SVGIG in the germline V gene (reference sequence). The CDR3 runs 16 residues. The germline V and J ends were trimmed by 2 bases and 1 base, with 15 bases remaining between them. CDR3 loop: CAWSPPTGLSYNEQFF. The CDR3 bases are TGTGCCTGGAGTCCCCCCACAGGGCTGTCCTACAATGAGCAGTTCTTC.

V gene TRBV12-3 or TRBV12-4 combines with J gene TRBJ1-5; D is uncertain. V was cut by 8 bases and J by 8 bases, with 10 bases left in between. The CDR3 has 11 amino acids. CDR3 nucleotide sequence: TGTGCCAGCGGATCTCCAGAGCCCCAGCATTTT. Translated: CASGSPEPQHF.

This clonotype has a handful of counts. This sequence joins TRBV27 and TRBJ2-7, with TRBD2 matching 12 bases. The CDR3 sequence is 15 residues long. The ends lost 5 bases at V and 2 bases at J; junction bases unmatched: 4. Looked up from germline, CDR1 is MNHEY and CDR2 is SMNVEV (reference sequence). CDR3 region: CASSLLAGGAYEQYV. The CDR3 region has the DNA TGTGCCAGCAGTCTGCTAGCGGGGGGGGCCTACGAGCAGTACGTC.

This clonotype occurred many times. The rearrangement joins TRBV7-8 to TRBJ2-7; TRBD2 aligns across 8 bases. The CDR3 has 15 residues. V was clipped by 2 bases and J by 3 bases; unmatched bases: 6. The germline V gene encodes CDR1 SGHVS and CDR2 FQNEAQ. This chain's CDR3 is CASSLNSGLGYEQYF. As DNA, the CDR3 is TGTGCCAGCAGCTTAAACTCGGGACTAGGCTACGAGCAGTACTTC.

J is TRBJ1-3 and V is TRBV2; D unresolved. Germline CDR1 SNHLY, CDR2 FYNNEI. CDR3 length: 14 amino acids. Deletions cut 1 base from V and 1 base from J, with 5 bases between. The CDR3 coding sequence is TGTGCCAGCAGTGAAGTATTTTCTGGAAACACCATATATTTT. It codes for CASSEVFSGNTIYF. The full variable domain, with the rest looked up from reference TRBV2 and TRBJ1-3, is EPEVTQTPSHQVTQMGQEVILRCVPISNHLYFYWYRQILGQKVEFLVSFYNNEISEKSEIFDDQFSVERPDGSNFTLKIRSTKLEDSAMYFCASSEVFSGNTIYFGEGSWLTVV.

This clonotype was found a few times. V and J are TRBV27 and TRBJ2-2, with D tentatively TRBD1 (6 bases). This CDR3 comprises 15 residues. V was clipped by 4 bases and J by 3 bases, with 12 bases between them. Germline CDR1 MNHEY, CDR2 SMNVEV (reference sequence). Here the CDR3 DNA reads TGTGCCAGCAGTTCCGGACAGTGGGACACCGGGGAGCTGTTTTTT. It translates to CASSSGQWDTGELFF.

This clonotype has a handful of counts. J is TRBJ2-1 and V is TRBV7-9; a possible D gene is TRBD2 (6 bases). Germline V gives CDR1 SEHNR, CDR2 FQNEAQ (reference sequence). Deletions cut 6 bases from V and 2 bases from J, with 17 bases between. The CDR3 sequence is 16 residues long. The CDR3 DNA reads TGTGCCAGCAGGATACTTGGGCGGGGACCCTACAATGAGCAGTTCTTC. It is translated as CASRILGRGPYNEQFF. Looking up the rest from reference TRBV7-9 and TRBJ2-1 gives the full variable domain: DTGVSQNPRHKITKRGQNVTFRCDPISEHNRLYWYRQTLGQGPEFLTYFQNEAQLEKSRLLSDRFSAERPKGSFSTLEIQRTEQGDSAMYLCASRILGRGPYNEQFFGPGTRLTVL.

The rearrangement uses TRBV19 and TRBJ2-7; 7 nucleotides align to TRBD1. J was trimmed by 0 bases and V by 6 bases; bases with no gene match: 8. The V gene's germline CDR1 is LNHDA and CDR2 SQIVND (reference sequence). The CDR3 totals 15 residues. CDR3 residues: CASSSYRQGSYEQYF. CDR3 in DNA: TGTGCCAGTAGCTCCTACAGACAGGGCTCCTACGAGCAGTACTTC.

This clonotype was counted only a few times. J is TRBJ1-1 and V is TRBV15; 8 bases map to TRBD1. V lost 6 bases to trimming and J lost 9 bases; unmatched junction nucleotides: 9. The germline gives CDR1 LNHNV, CDR2 YYDKDF (reference sequence). The CDR3 is 13 amino acids. In nucleotides, the CDR3 is TGTGCCACCAGGGACAGGGCCCTTAGTAAAGCTTTCTTT. Protein sequence: CATRDRALSKAFF.

This clonotype occurred a few times. The chain has TRBV5-4 and TRBJ2-3, with D uncertain. There are 14 residues in the CDR3. Per the germline V gene, CDR1 is SGHNT and CDR2 is YYREEE (reference sequence). The V and J ends lost 1 base and 8 bases respectively, with 14 bases between them. The CDR3, as DNA: TGTGCCAGCAGCTTGTTAGGGCATTTCGGTACGCAGTATTTT. Protein: CASSLLGHFGTQYF.

In this sample, this clonotype turned up a few times. CDR3 nucleotide sequence: TGCGCCAGCAGCTCCCTGGGGGCCATTAAAGAGACCCAGTACTTC. Protein product: CASSSLGAIKETQYF. V and J are TRBV5-1 and TRBJ2-5; tentative D call: TRBD1 (6 bases). Trimming left V 3 bases short and J 3 bases short, with 15 bases between. Germline CDR1 SGHRS, CDR2 YFSETQ. CDR3 length equals 15 residues. The full variable domain, its missing parts supplied by reference TRBV5-1 and TRBJ2-5, is KAGVTQTPRYLIKTRGQQVTLSCSPISGHRSVSWYQQTPGQGLQFLFEYFSETQRNKGNFPGRFSGRQFSNSRSEMNVSTLELGDSALYLCASSSLGAIKETQYFGPGTRLLVL.

This clonotype was counted ten times or more. The V call is TRBV28, the J call TRBJ2-7; D is undetermined. The V gene lost 3 bases and the J gene lost 9 bases, with 15 bases spanning the gap. Per the germline V gene, CDR1 is MDHEN and CDR2 is SYDVKM. The CDR3 sequence is 13 residues long. The CDR3 protein is CASSLGPALRQYF. As DNA, the CDR3 is TGTGCCAGCAGTTTGGGCCCCGCTCTACGGCAGTACTTC.

This clonotype was recorded a few times. V and J are TRBV3-1 and TRBJ1-1, with D possibly being TRBD1 (5 bases). This CDR3 contains 16 residues. Trimming cost V 0 bases and J 1 base, with 12 bases left between them. Per the germline V gene, CDR1 is LGHDT and CDR2 is YNNKEL (reference sequence). CDR3 DNA: TGTGCCAGCAGCCAAGACGGGGACGATCAGAACACTGAAGCTTTCTTT. Amino acid sequence: CASSQDGDDQNTEAFF.

The chain has TRBV10-3 and TRBJ2-6; D remains unclear. Trimming pared 6 bases from V and 1 base from J, leaving 16 bases between. There are 17 residues in the CDR3. Germline V gene data show CDR1 as ENHRY and CDR2 as SYGVKD. The CDR3 is CAIRDPTEGSGANVLTF. As DNA, the CDR3 is TGTGCCATCAGAGACCCTACCGAAGGGTCTGGGGCCAACGTCCTGACTTTC.

This chain links TRBV7-9 with TRBJ2-2; 11 bases map to TRBD1. The ends lost 5 bases at V and 0 bases at J; junction bases unmatched: 14. This CDR3 is 20 amino acids long. CDR1 is SEHNR and CDR2 is FQNEAQ in the germline V gene (reference sequence). The CDR3 loop is CASSLGQGAFLRANTGELFF. The CDR3 DNA follows: TGTGCCAGCAGCCTCGGACAGGGGGCGTTTCTTCGGGCGAACACCGGGGAGCTGTTTTTT.

The V and J genes are TRBV27 and TRBJ1-1; perhaps TRBD1 as D (5 bases). The V gene's germline CDR1 is MNHEY and CDR2 SMNVEV (reference sequence). The CDR3 has 16 residues. The V gene lost 6 bases and the J gene lost 5 bases, with 22 bases spanning the gap. The CDR3 region is CASSPAGGGIGTEAFF. DNA for the CDR3: TGTGCCAGCAGCCCAGCGGGGGGGGGGATCGGGACTGAAGCTTTCTTT.

This chain joins TRBV29-1 and TRBJ2-7; TRBD2 matches 11 bases. The CDR3 has 12 amino acids. V dropped 4 bases and J dropped 9; count of bases not matched to a gene: 5. CDR1 SQVTM and CDR2 ANQGSEA come from the germline V gene. This CDR3 is CSVVLAGAGQYF. The DNA of the CDR3 is TGCAGCGTTGTACTAGCGGGGGCCGGGCAGTACTTC.

V is TRBV25-1 and J is TRBJ2-7; D remains unclear. There are 13 residues in the CDR3. V was pared by 3 bases and J by 8 bases, with 14 bases between. Germline V CDR1 and CDR2: MGHDK, SYGVNS. In nucleotides, the CDR3 is TGTGCCAGCAGTGAGTCGCCCACCCCCCAGCAGTACTTC. Translated: CASSESPTPQQYF.

The CDR3: CASSQDPQASSTDTQYF. The DNA for the CDR3 is TGTGCCAGCAGCCAAGATCCCCAGGCCTCTAGCACAGATACGCAGTATTTT. The chain combines TRBV3-1 with TRBJ2-3; D unresolved. Germline V lookup: CDR1 LGHDT, CDR2 YNNKEL (reference sequence). V lost 0 bases and J 0 bases, leaving 13 bases between the germline ends. CDR3 length: 17 residues.

A few counts support this clonotype. The rearrangement uses TRBV13 and TRBJ1-4, with D perhaps matching TRBD1 (5 bases). Trimming shortened V by 4 bases and J by 2 bases, and 8 bases separated the two germline ends. Germline values: CDR1 PRHDT, CDR2 FYEKMQ (reference sequence). The CDR3 loop spans 14 amino acids. CDR3 amino acids: CASSSRGTNEKLFF. The CDR3 DNA follows: TGTGCCAGCAGCTCCCGGGGGACTAATGAAAAACTGTTTTTT.

This clonotype has only a few counts. The chain employs TRBV7-8 and TRBJ1-1, with 8 bases lining up with TRBD1. The CDR3 has 15 amino acids. Losses at the gene ends were 4 bases for V and 5 bases for J; bases not matched to a gene: 9. From germline, CDR1 is SGHVS and CDR2 FQNEAQ. CDR3 protein: CASSSSRGLWTEAFF. The CDR3 DNA reads as TGTGCCAGCAGCTCCAGCAGGGGGCTTTGGACTGAAGCTTTCTTT.